The sample holds a few counts of the clone carrying this T cell receptor beta chain. The antigen is not known. The data are from a study of early T cells in non-severe SARS-CoV-2 infection. Study details: Sequencing of unsorted whole blood was done on bulk RNA, leaving chains unpaired. The study's findings and limits: The study's VDJdb matching favored anti-spike CD8 responses and missed private and CD4 specificities.

The TCR library protocol was used to attach unique molecular identifiers. These identifiers were attached to individual cDNA molecules. TCRdb recomputed calls from the 5' RACE reads with MiXCR, one row per CDR3 protein. This table holds some 71,000 distinct CDR3 sequences, 9% to 10% found once. The CDR3 loop spans 10 amino acids. With V trimmed by 5 bases and J by 9 bases, 1 base remained unmatched. In germline, CDR1 is SQVTM, CDR2 ANQGSEA. The chain combines TRBV29-1 with TRBJ2-1, with 7 positions matching TRBD2. The sequencing here drew on whole blood, taken at baseline. This clonotype was obtained from an adult who was a healthcare worker with PCR-confirmed SARS-CoV-2 infection or an uninfected control (not recorded which). This CDR3 reads CSVIAGEQFF. CDR3 bases: TGCAGCGTTATAGCGGGTGAGCAGTTCTTC.